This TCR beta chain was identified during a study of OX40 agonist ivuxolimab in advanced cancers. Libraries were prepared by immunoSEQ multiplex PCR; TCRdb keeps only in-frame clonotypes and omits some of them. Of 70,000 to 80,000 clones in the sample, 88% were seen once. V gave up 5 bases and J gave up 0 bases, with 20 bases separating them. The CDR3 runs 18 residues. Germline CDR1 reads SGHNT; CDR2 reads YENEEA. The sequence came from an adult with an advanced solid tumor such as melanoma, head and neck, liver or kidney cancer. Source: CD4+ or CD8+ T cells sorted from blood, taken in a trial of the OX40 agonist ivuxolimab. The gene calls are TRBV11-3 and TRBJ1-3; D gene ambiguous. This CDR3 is CASSRPLGRTSSGNTIYF. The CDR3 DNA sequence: TGTGCCAGCAGCCGACCACTTGGACGGACGAGCTCTGGAAACACCATATATTTT.